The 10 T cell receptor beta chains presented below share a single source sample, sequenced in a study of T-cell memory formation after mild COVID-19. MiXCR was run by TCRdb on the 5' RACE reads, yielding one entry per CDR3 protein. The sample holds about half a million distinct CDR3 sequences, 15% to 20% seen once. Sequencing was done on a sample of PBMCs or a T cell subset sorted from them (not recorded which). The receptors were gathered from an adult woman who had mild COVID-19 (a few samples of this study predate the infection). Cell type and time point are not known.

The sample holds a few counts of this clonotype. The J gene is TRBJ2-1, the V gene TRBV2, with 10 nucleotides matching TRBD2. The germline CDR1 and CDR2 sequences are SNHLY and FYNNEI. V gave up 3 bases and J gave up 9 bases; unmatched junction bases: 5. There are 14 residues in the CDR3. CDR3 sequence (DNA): TGTGCCAGCAGTGAGCCTAGCGGGAGTTTTGAGCAGTTCTTC. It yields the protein CASSEPSGSFEQFF.

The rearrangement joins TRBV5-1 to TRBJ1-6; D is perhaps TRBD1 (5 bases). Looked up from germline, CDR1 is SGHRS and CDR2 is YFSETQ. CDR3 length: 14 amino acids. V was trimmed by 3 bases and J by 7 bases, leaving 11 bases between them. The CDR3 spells CASSSQAFNSPLHF. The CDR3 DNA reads TGCGCCAGCAGCTCACAGGCGTTCAATTCACCCCTCCACTTT. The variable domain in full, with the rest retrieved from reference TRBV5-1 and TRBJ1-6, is KAGVTQTPRYLIKTRGQQVTLSCSPISGHRSVSWYQQTPGQGLQFLFEYFSETQRNKGNFPGRFSGRQFSNSRSEMNVSTLELGDSALYLCASSSQAFNSPLHFGNGTRLTVT.

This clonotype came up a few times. For the CDR3, the DNA is TGTGCCATCCAGCCCCTATCTGTCACAGATACGCAGTATTTT. Translating it yields CAIQPLSVTDTQYF. The chain is built from TRBV28 and TRBJ2-3, with D uncertain. V was clipped by 10 bases and J by 2 bases, with 16 bases between them. The CDR3 has 14 amino acids. Germline CDR1 and CDR2: MDHEN and SYDVKM.

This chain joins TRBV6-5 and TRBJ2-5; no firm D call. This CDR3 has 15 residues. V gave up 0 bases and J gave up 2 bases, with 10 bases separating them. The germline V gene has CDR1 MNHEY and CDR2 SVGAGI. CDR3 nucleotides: TGTGCCAGCAGTTACTCCCCGGGCCGACAAGAGACCCAGTACTTC. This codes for CASSYSPGRQETQYF.

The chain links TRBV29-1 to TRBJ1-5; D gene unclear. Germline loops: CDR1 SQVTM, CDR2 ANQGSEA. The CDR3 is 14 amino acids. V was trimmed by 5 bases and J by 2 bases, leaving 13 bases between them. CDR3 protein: CSVLRRVGNQPQHF. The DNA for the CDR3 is TGCAGCGTTCTCCGGCGAGTAGGCAATCAGCCCCAGCATTTT. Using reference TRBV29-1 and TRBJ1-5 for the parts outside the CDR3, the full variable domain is SAVISQKPSRDICQRGTSLTIQCQVDSQVTMMFWYRQQPGQSLTLIATANQGSEATYESGFVIDKFPISRPNLTFSTLTVSNMSPEDSSIYLCSVLRRVGNQPQHFGDGTRLSIL.

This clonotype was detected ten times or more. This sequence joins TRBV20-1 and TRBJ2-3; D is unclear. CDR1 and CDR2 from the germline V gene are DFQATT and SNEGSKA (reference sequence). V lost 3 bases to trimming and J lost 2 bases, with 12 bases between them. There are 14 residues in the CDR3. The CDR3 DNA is TGCAGTGCTAGTAGAAACAGTCCCACAGATACGCAGTATTTT. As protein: CSASRNSPTDTQYF.

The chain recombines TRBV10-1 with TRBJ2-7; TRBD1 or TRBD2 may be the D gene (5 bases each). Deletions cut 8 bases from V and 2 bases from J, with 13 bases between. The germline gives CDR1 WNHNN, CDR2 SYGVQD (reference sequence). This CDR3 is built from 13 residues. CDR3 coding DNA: TGCGCCAGCCCAACGGGACGGACCTACGAGCAGTACTTC. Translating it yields CASPTGRTYEQYF.

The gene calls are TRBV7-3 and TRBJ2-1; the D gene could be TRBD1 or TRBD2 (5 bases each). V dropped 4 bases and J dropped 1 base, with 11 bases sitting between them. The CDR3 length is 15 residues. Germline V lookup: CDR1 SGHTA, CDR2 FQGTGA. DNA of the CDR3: TGTGCCAGCAGCTCCACGGGGCCTTCCTACAATGAGCAGTTCTTC. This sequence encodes CASSSTGPSYNEQFF.

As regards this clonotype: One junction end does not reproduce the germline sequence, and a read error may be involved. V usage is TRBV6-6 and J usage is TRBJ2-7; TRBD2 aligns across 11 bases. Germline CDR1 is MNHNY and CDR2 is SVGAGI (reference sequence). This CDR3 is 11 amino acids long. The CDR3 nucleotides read TGTGCCAGCAGTACGGGACTAGCGGATGTGTTC. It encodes CASSTGLADVF.

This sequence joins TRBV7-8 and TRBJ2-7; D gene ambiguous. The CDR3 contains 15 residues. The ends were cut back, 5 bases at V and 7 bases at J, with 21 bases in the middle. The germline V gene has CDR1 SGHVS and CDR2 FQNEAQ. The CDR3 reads CASSHPQTGRGEQYF. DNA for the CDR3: TGTGCCAGCAGCCACCCCCAGACTGGCCGTGGGGAGCAGTACTTC.